This TCR beta chain was retrieved from a study of cytomegalovirus exposure and HLA in healthy donors. Study-level information: Earlier, 100 million to 120 million unique TCR beta sequences were recovered from roughly 170 million T cells by an analysis. For the roughly 400 genotyped donors, approximately 83% fell within the Caucasian-associated ancestry cluster.

The study sampled nominally healthy donors, though unrecorded immune exposures were likely. With 60 Vbeta and 13 Jbeta primers, the PCR was carried out. Repertoires were generated with immunoSEQ multiplex PCR, while TCRdb's copy carries only in-frame clones and drops some. The table shows about 130,000 clones, with more than 70% occurring only once. Study-level points and caveats: In most subjects, TCR beta sequences reportedly gave accurate predictions of HLA-A and HLA-B alleles.

Details on this clone: The antigen is unknown.

Specimen: PBMCs. The TCR comes from a man aged 25-45 years in good health and CMV-seronegative.

The CDR3 DNA is TGTGCCACCAGCGGGATCGGGACTAGCGGGAGAGAGGGGTCCTACAATGAGCAGTTCTTC. Its protein is CATSGIGTSGREGSYNEQFF. The chain joins TRBV15 to TRBJ2-1; 14 bases line up with TRBD2. J lost 1 base, V lost 5 bases, and 13 bases had no gene match. The CDR3 has 20 residues. Looked up from germline, CDR1 is LNHNV and CDR2 is YYDKDF (reference sequence).